This T cell receptor (beta chain) was observed in a study of CD8+ T cells in alopecia areata. About the research overall: Treated patients swallowed 5 to 10 mg of oral tofacitinib twice daily.

Researchers took lesional scalp punch biopsies and peripheral blood from people who were alopecia areata patients. Whole-study findings and limits: Scalp specimens additionally yield sequences from normal skin's resident alphabeta T cells. Compared with mice, patients displayed less clear TCR sharing, possibly for HLA-related reasons. Greater clonality was observed in lesional scalp samples, especially alopecia totalis/universalis, versus normal scalp.

Once RNA had been extracted, it was reverse transcribed into cDNA to act as the sequencing template. Generated by immunoSEQ multiplex PCR, the TCRdb table keeps only in-frame clones and is missing some. The top ten hold 20% to 25% of the sample, which has 9,500 to 15,000 clones, around three fifths seen once. To note about this clone: Its specificity is unknown. An end of the junction does not agree with germline; a read error may underlie this.

Germline CDR1 LGHNA, CDR2 YSLEER. The CDR3 has 17 residues. Sequencing input: skin. The TCR was taken from a human donor with alopecia areata. The genes are TRBV4-3 and TRBJ2-3; TRBD1 is a possible D gene (6 bases). This chain's CDR3 is CANSQDMRHRAPDTQYF. CDR3 coding DNA: TGCGCCAACAGCCAAGATATGCGGCACAGGGCCCCAGATACGCAGTATTTT.